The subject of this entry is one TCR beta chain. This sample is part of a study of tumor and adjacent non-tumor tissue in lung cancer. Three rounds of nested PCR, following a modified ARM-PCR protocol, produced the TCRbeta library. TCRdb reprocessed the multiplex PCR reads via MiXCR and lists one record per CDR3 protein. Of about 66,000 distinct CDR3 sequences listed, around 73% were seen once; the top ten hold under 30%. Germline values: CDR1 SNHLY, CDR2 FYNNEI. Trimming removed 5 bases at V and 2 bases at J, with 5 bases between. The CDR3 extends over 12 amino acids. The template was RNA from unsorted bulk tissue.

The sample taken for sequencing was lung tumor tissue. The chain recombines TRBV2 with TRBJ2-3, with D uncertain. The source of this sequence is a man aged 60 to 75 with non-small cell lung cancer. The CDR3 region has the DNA TGTGCCAGCAGTAAGGACACAGATACGCAGTATTTT. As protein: CASSKDTDTQYF.